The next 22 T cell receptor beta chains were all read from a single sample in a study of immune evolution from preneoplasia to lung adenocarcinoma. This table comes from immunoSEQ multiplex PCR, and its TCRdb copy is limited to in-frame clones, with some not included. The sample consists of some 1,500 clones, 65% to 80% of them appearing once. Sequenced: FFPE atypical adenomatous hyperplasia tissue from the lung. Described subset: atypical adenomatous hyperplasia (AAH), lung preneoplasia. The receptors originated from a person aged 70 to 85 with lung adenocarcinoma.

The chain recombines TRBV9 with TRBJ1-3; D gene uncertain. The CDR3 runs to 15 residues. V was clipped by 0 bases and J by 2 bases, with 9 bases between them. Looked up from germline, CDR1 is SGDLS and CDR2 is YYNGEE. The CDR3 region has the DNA TGTGCCAGCAGCGTAGATGGAGGCACTGGAAACACCATATATTTT. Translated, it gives CASSVDGGTGNTIYF.

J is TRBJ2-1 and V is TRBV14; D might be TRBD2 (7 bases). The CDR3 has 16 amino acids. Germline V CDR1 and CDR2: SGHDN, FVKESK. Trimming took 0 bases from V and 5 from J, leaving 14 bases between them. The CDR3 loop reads CASSQDRGAGDNEQFF. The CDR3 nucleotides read TGTGCCAGCAGCCAAGATCGGGGGGCTGGGGACAATGAGCAGTTCTTC.

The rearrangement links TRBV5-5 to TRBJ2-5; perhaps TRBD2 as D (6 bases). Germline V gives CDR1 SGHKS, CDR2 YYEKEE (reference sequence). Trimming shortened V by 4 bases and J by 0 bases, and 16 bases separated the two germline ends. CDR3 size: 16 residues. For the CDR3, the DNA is TGTGCCAGCAGCGGGGGGACCAGCGCTAACCAAGAGACCCAGTACTTC. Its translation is CASSGGTSANQETQYF. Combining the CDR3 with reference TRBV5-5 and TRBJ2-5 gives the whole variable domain DAGVTQSPTHLIKTRGQQVTLRCSPISGHKSVSWYQQVLGQGPQFIFQYYEKEERGRGNFPDRFSARQFPNYSSELNVNALLLGDSALYLCASSGGTSANQETQYFGPGTRLLVL.

CDR3 bases: TGTGCCAGCAGTCCCTCGGGAGTTTCTAGCACAGATACGCAGTATTTT. This translates into CASSPSGVSSTDTQYF. The chain recombines TRBV6-6 with TRBJ2-3; weak D call: TRBD2 (6 bases). Germline lookup yields CDR1 MNHNY and CDR2 SVGAGI (reference sequence). This CDR3 contains 16 residues. Trimming shortened V by 5 bases and J by 0 bases, and 15 bases separated the two germline ends.

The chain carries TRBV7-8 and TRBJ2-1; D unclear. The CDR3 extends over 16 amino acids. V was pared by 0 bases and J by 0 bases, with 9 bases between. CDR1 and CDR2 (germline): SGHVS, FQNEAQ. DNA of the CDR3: TGTGCCAGCAGCTTAGCGTCTTCGAGCTCCTACAATGAGCAGTTCTTC. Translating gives CASSLASSSSYNEQFF.

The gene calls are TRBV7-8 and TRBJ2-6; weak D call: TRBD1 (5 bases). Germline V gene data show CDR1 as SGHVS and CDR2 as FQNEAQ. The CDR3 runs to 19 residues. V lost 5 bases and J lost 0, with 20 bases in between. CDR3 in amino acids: CASSPYFGAKHSGANVLTF. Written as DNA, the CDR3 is TGTGCCAGCAGCCCATATTTTGGGGCCAAGCACTCTGGGGCCAACGTCCTGACTTTC. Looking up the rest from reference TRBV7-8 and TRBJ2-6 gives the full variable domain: GAGVSQSPRYKVAKRGQDVALRCDPISGHVSLFWYQQALGQGPEFLTYFQNEAQLDKSGLPSDRFFAERPEGSVSTLKIQRTQQEDSAVYLCASSPYFGAKHSGANVLTFGAGSRLTVL.

The CDR3 nucleotides read TGTGCCAGCAGTTTATACAGGGGGCCCTACGAGCAGTACTTC. Amino acids: CASSLYRGPYEQYF. The genes are TRBV27 and TRBJ2-7; 9 nucleotides align to TRBD1. Germline lookup yields CDR1 MNHEY and CDR2 SMNVEV (reference sequence). The ends lost 1 base at V and 2 bases at J; junction bases unmatched: 0. This CDR3 contains 14 residues.

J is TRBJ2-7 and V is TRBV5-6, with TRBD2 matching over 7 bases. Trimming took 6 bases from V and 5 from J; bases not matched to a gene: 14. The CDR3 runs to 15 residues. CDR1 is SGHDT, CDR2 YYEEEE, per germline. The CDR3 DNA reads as TGTGCCAGCACCCCCCCGGGGGGTAGACTGGACGAGCAGTACTTC. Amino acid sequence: CASTPPGGRLDEQYF. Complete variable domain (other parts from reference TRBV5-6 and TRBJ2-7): DAGVTQSPTHLIKTRGQQVTLRCSPKSGHDTVSWYQQALGQGPQFIFQYYEEEERQRGNFPDRFSGHQFPNYSSELNVNALLLGDSALYLCASTPPGGRLDEQYFGPGTRLTVT.

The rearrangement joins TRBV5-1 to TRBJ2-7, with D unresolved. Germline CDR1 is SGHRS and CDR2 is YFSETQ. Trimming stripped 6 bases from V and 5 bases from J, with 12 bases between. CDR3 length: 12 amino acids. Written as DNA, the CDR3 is TGCGCCAGCATATCGCCAGGCGACGAGCAGTACTTC. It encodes CASISPGDEQYF.

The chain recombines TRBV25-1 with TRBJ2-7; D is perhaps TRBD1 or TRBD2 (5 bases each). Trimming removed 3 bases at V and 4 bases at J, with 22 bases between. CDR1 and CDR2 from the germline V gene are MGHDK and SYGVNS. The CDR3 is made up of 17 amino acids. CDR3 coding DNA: TGTGCCAGCAGTGATGGATTTGGGGCAGGGAGTATTTACGAGCAGTACTTC. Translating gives CASSDGFGAGSIYEQYF.

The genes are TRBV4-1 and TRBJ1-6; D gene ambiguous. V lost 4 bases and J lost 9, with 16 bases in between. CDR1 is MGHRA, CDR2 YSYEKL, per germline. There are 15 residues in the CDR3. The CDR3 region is CASSPEWGVGSPLHF. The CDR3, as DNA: TGCGCCAGCAGCCCCGAGTGGGGTGTCGGTTCACCCCTCCACTTT.

Here the CDR3 reads CASSEGQGTEQYF. Written as DNA, the CDR3 is TGTGCCAGCAGCGAAGGACAGGGCACCGAGCAGTACTTC. The rearrangement uses TRBV9 and TRBJ2-7; TRBD1 aligns across 8 bases. Germline CDR1 SGDLS, CDR2 YYNGEE. The CDR3 is made up of 13 amino acids. The V segment lost 3 bases and the J segment 6 bases; nucleotides outside the gene matches: 5.

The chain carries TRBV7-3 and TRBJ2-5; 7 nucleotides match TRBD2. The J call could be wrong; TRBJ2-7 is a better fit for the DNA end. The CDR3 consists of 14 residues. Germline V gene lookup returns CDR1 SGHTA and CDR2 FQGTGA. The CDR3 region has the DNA TGTGCCAGCAGCTTACGCGCGGGAGAGGTCGAGCAGTACTTC. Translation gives CASSLRAGEVEQYF.

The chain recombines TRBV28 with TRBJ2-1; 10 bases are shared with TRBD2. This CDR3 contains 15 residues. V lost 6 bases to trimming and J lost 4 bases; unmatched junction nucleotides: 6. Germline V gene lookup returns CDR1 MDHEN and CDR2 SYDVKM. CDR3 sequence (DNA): TGTGCCAGCAGCCTGACTAGCGGGTTTTACAATGAGCAGTTCTTC. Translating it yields CASSLTSGFYNEQFF.

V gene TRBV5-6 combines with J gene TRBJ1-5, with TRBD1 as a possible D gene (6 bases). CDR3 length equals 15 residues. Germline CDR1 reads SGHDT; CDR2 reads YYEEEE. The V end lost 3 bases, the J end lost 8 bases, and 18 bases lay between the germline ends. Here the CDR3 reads CASSSTPGTREPQHF. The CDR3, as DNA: TGTGCCAGCAGCTCGACTCCCGGGACAAGGGAGCCCCAGCATTTT.

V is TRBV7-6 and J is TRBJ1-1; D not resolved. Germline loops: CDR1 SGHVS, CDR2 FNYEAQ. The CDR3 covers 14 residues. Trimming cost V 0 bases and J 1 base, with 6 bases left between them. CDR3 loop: CASSLAGRNTEAFF. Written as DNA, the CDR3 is TGTGCCAGCAGCTTAGCGGGCCGGAACACTGAAGCTTTCTTT.

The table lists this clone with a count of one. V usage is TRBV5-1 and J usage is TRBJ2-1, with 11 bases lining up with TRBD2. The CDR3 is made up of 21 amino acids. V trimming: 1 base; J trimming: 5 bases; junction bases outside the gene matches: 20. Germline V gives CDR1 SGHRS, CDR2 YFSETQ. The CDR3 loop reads CASSLWQTDYRLAGSDNEQFF. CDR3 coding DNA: TGCGCCAGCAGCTTGTGGCAAACTGACTATCGACTAGCGGGAAGCGACAATGAGCAGTTCTTC.

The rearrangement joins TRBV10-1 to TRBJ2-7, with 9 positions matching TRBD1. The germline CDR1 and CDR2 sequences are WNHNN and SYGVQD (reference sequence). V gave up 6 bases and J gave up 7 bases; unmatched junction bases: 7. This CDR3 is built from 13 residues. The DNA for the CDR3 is TGCGCCAGCAGAGACAGGGGGAGGATGGAGCAGTACTTC. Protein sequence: CASRDRGRMEQYF.

The CDR3 coding sequence is TGTGCCAGCAGCTTAGATAGTGGGGGAACCTCCTACGAGCAGTACTTC. It yields the protein CASSLDSGGTSYEQYF. This chain joins TRBV11-2 and TRBJ2-7; D may match TRBD1 or TRBD2 (5 bases each). V dropped 0 bases and J dropped 0 bases, with 12 bases sitting between them. CDR3 length: 16 amino acids. The germline V gene has CDR1 SGHAT and CDR2 FQNNGV. The whole variable domain, remainder taken from reference TRBV11-2 and TRBJ2-7, is EAGVAQSPRYKIIEKRQSVAFWCNPISGHATLYWYQQILGQGPKLLIQFQNNGVVDDSQLPKDRFSAERLKGVDSTLKIQPAKLEDSAVYLCASSLDSGGTSYEQYFGPGTRLTVT.

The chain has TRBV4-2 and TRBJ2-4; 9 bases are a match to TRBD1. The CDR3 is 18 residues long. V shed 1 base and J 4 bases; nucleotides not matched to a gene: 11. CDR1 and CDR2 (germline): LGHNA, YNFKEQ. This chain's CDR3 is CASSQARDREIGKNIQYF. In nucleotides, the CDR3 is TGTGCCAGCAGCCAAGCCCGGGACAGGGAAATTGGGAAAAACATTCAGTACTTC.

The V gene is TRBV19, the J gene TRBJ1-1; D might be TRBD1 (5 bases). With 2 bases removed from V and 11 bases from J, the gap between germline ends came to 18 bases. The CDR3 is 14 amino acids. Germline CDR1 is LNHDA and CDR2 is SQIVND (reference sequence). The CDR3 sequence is CASSISYRIGGAFF. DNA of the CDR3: TGTGCCAGTAGTATATCTTACAGGATTGGAGGGGCTTTCTTT.

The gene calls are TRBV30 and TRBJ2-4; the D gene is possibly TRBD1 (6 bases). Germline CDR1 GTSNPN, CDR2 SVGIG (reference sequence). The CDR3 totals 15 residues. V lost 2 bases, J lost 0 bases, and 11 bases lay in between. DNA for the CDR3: TGTGCCTGGAGTCGGGACAATCTAGCCAAAAACATTCAGTACTTC. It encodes CAWSRDNLAKNIQYF.